This TCR beta chain was observed in a study of CD8 T cells in Susac syndrome. The CDR3 is 11 residues long. The germline CDR1 and CDR2 sequences are LNHDA and SQIVND (reference sequence). V was trimmed by 7 bases and J by 4 bases, leaving 7 bases between them. After extraction with the RNeasy kit, roughly 0.45 to 1 ug of the RNA was reverse transcribed using random hexamers. Each CDR3 protein is one row after TCRdb ran MiXCR on the immunoSEQ multiplex PCR reads. The sample shows around 270,000 distinct CDR3 sequences, around 91% of them seen only once. This sequence was found in a human donor with multiple sclerosis. Sample: CD8+ T cells from PBMCs. The chain uses TRBV19 and TRBJ1-1; D remains unclear. CDR3: CASKLGTEAFF. The CDR3 region has the DNA TGTGCCAGTAAATTGGGCACTGAAGCTTTCTTT.